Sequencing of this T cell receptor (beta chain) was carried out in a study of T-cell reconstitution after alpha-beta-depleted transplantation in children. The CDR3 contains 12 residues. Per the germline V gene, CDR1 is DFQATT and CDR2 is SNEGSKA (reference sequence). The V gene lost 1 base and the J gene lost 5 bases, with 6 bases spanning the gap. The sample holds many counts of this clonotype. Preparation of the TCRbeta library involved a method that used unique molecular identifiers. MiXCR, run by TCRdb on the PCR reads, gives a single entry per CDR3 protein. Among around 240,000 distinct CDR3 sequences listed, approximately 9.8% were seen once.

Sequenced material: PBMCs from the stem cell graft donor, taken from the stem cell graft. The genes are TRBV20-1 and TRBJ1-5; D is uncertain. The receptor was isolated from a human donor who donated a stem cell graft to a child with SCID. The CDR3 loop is CSARVEHQPQHF. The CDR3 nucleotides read TGCAGTGCTAGAGTGGAGCATCAGCCCCAGCATTTT.